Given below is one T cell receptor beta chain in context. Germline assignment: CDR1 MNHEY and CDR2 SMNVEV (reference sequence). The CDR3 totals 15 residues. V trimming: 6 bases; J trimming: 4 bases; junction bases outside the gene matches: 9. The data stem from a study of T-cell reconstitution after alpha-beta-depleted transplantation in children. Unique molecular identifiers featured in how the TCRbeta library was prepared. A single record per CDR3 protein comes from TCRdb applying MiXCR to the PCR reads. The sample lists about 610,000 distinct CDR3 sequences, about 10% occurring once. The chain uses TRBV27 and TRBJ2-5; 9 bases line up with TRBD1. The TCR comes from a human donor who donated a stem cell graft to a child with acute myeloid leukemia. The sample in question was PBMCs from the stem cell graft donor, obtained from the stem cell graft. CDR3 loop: CASSPGGQGRETQYF. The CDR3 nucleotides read TGTGCCAGCAGCCCCGGAGGACAGGGGAGAGAGACCCAGTACTTC.